This record covers a single T cell receptor beta chain. With 4 bases clipped from V and 5 bases from J, the junction kept 12 bases outside the gene matches. The CDR3 totals 16 residues. CDR1 SGHAT and CDR2 FQNNGV come from the germline V gene. The data derive from a study of blood T cell repertoires in COVID-19. At the level of the study: COVID-19 samples, acute and convalescent, were from the United States, Italy and Spain.

Original handling: Reference gene primer amplification yielded estimated nucleated cell counts. Assay used: immunoSEQ multiplex PCR; TCRdb lists only in-frame clones, some missing. V and J calls and clone size come straight from that table; D and trimming were deduced from the DNA. The sample contains about 230,000 clones, 88% of which appear only once. The sequenced material came from peripheral blood. The TCR comes from a woman in her sixties or seventies with acute or convalescent COVID-19. The genes are TRBV11-2 and TRBJ2-7; 9 bases align to TRBD1. CDR3 sequence reads: CASSYPSGQGQHEQYF. The CDR3, as DNA: TGTGCCAGCAGCTACCCTTCCGGACAGGGGCAACACGAGCAGTACTTC.